The 19 T cell receptor beta chains in this list originate from one sample, sequenced in a study of blood T cell repertoires in COVID-19. Clones were read by immunoSEQ multiplex PCR, and TCRdb kept only the in-frame ones, dropping some. The sample has some 310,000 clones; 85% to 90% are singletons. The sample consisted of PBMCs or T cells enriched from blood (not recorded which). The source is a woman in her twenties or thirties who had recovered from COVID-19.

J is TRBJ1-5 and V is TRBV27, with a possible D match to TRBD1 (6 bases). Deletions cut 6 bases from V and 5 bases from J, with 11 bases between. This CDR3 has 13 residues. Per the germline V gene, CDR1 is MNHEY and CDR2 is SMNVEV (reference sequence). The CDR3 is CASSLHRDQPQHF. The DNA for the CDR3 is TGTGCCAGCAGCCTACACAGGGATCAGCCCCAGCATTTT.

The chain joins TRBV25-1 to TRBJ1-6; D may be TRBD1 (5 bases). Per germline, CDR1 MGHDK and CDR2 SYGVNS. Trimming removed 1 base at V and 7 bases at J, with 14 bases between. The length of the CDR3 is 16 residues. CDR3 nucleotides: TGTGCCAGCAGTGAATTATCAGGGACTGGCAATTCACCCCTCCACTTT. Protein sequence: CASSELSGTGNSPLHF. Filled out from reference TRBV25-1 and TRBJ1-6, the complete variable domain reads EADIYQTPRYLVIGTGKKITLECSQTMGHDKMYWYQQDPGMELHLIHYSYGVNSTEKGDLSSESTVSRIRTEHFPLTLESARPSHTSQYLCASSELSGTGNSPLHFGNGTRLTVT.

The chain joins TRBV6-5 to TRBJ1-2, with TRBD1 identical over 8 bases. The CDR3 totals 15 residues. Germline V gene data show CDR1 as MNHEY and CDR2 as SVGAGI. J was trimmed by 8 bases and V by 2 bases; bases with no gene match: 10. DNA for the CDR3: TGTGCCAGCAGTTACGGTGCGGGACAGGTGGGAGGCTACACCTTC. This sequence encodes CASSYGAGQVGGYTF.

The gene calls are TRBV6-5 and TRBJ1-2; TRBD1 matches 7 bases. The CDR3 extends over 13 amino acids. After removal of 2 bases from V and 8 bases from J, the junction contained 5 bases not matched to a gene. CDR1 is MNHEY and CDR2 is SVGAGI in the germline V gene. CDR3 DNA: TGTGCCAGCAGTTACGGGACAGATAGGGGCTACACCTTC. This encodes CASSYGTDRGYTF.

The V gene is TRBV11-2, the J gene TRBJ1-6; the D is unclear. Germline loops: CDR1 SGHAT, CDR2 FQNNGV. The CDR3 loop spans 14 amino acids. Trimming shortened V by 1 base and J by 9 bases, and 10 bases separated the two germline ends. The CDR3, as DNA: TGTGCCAGCAGCTTAGTCATGGCGGCTTCACCCCTCCACTTT. Protein product: CASSLVMAASPLHF.

The DNA for the CDR3 is TGCAGTGGGAGGGCGTCTGAGACCCAGTACTTC. Protein product: CSGRASETQYF. The chain joins TRBV20-1 to TRBJ2-5, with D tentatively TRBD2 (6 bases). The length of the CDR3 is 11 residues. V lost 7 bases and J lost 5, with 11 bases in between. CDR1 and CDR2 from the germline V gene are DFQATT and SNEGSKA (reference sequence).

The V call is TRBV28, the J call TRBJ2-7; TRBD1 aligns across 7 bases. The CDR3 totals 15 residues. The germline CDR1 and CDR2 sequences are MDHEN and SYDVKM. Trimming removed 5 bases from V and 3 bases from J; junction bases left unmatched: 10. The CDR3 region has the DNA TGTGCCAGCAGTGCTTACAGGGGTTCTCTCTACGAGCAGTACTTC. This gives the protein CASSAYRGSLYEQYF.

The chain couples TRBV3-1 (or the pseudogene TRBV3-2) to TRBJ2-2, with 9 positions matching TRBD2. CDR1 and CDR2 from the germline V gene are LGHDT and YNNKEL (reference sequence). Trimming removed 4 bases from V and 4 bases from J; junction bases left unmatched: 16. This CDR3 is 19 amino acids long. The DNA of the CDR3 is TGTGCCAGCAGCCCTTTTTCCGGCCTTAGCGGGGGCAGCACCGGGGAGCTGTTTTTT. The encoded protein is CASSPFSGLSGGSTGELFF.

The V and J genes are TRBV18 and TRBJ1-2; D remains unclear. CDR3 length: 17 residues. V lost 2 bases to trimming and J lost 1 base, with 17 bases between them. Germline-derived CDR1 and CDR2 are KGHSH and LQKENI. CDR3 residues: CASSPSPFEPNNYGYTF. As DNA, the CDR3 is TGTGCCAGCTCACCATCACCGTTCGAGCCAAATAACTATGGCTACACCTTC. Using reference TRBV18 and TRBJ1-2 for the parts outside the CDR3, the full variable domain is NAGVMQNPRHLVRRRGQEARLRCSPMKGHSHVYWYRQLPEEGLKFMVYLQKENIIDESGMPKERFSAEFPKEGPSILRIQQVVRGDSAAYFCASSPSPFEPNNYGYTFGSGTRLTVV.

This chain uses TRBV5-1 with TRBJ1-1, with 12 bases that match TRBD1. CDR1 is SGHRS, CDR2 YFSETQ, per germline. Trimming at V came to 4 bases and at J to 1 base, leaving 2 bases not matched to a gene. This CDR3 has 15 amino acids. CDR3 residues: CASSKGQGANTEAFF. CDR3 bases: TGCGCCAGCAGCAAGGGACAGGGGGCGAACACTGAAGCTTTCTTT.

This rearrangement joins TRBV25-1 to TRBJ2-3, with D possibly TRBD1 on 5 matching bases. The CDR3 has 18 amino acids. Trimming took 3 bases from V and 3 from J, leaving 22 bases between them. CDR1 is MGHDK, CDR2 SYGVNS, per germline. CDR3 loop: CASSDPTLIGVGTDTQYF. The CDR3, as DNA: TGTGCCAGCAGTGACCCCACCCTAATAGGGGTTGGGACAGATACGCAGTATTTT.

This CDR3 reads CASSQFPDSSYEQYF. The CDR3 DNA reads TGTGCCAGCAGCCAATTCCCCGATAGCTCCTACGAGCAGTACTTC. The chain combines TRBV6-5 with TRBJ2-7; D not certain. This CDR3 comprises 15 residues. Germline V gives CDR1 MNHEY, CDR2 SVGAGI. V dropped 6 bases and J dropped 0 bases, with 15 bases sitting between them.

This chain uses TRBV24-1 with TRBJ1-2, with D possibly TRBD1 on 6 matching bases. V lost 0 bases and J 8 bases, leaving 15 bases between the germline ends. Looked up from germline, CDR1 is KGHDR and CDR2 is SFDVKD. The CDR3 extends over 15 amino acids. The CDR3 reads CATSDLLAGASGYTF. The DNA for the CDR3 is TGTGCCACCAGTGATTTGCTTGCAGGGGCGAGCGGCTACACCTTC.

This chain joins TRBV3-1 (or the pseudogene TRBV3-2) and TRBJ2-1; 7 bases map to TRBD2. The CDR3 totals 16 residues. Germline V gene data show CDR1 as LGHDT and CDR2 as YNNKEL (reference sequence). The ends lost 4 bases at V and 5 bases at J; junction bases unmatched: 11. The CDR3 DNA is TGTGCCAGCAGCCGATCTAGCGGTATGGTCCACAATGAGCAGTTCTTC. Its translation: CASSRSSGMVHNEQFF.

V is TRBV3-1 (or the pseudogene TRBV3-2) and J is TRBJ1-1, with 9 nucleotides matching TRBD1. Unmatched junction bases numbered 9, after V lost 4 bases and J lost 6 bases. The V gene's germline CDR1 is LGHDT and CDR2 YNNKEL (reference sequence). CDR3 length equals 15 residues. For the CDR3, the DNA is TGTGCCAGCAGCCCGCGGACAGGGGCGGTGGCTGAAGCTTTCTTT. Amino acids: CASSPRTGAVAEAFF.

The chain couples TRBV10-3 to TRBJ2-1, with D possibly being TRBD2 (5 bases). Germline CDR1 reads ENHRY; CDR2 reads SYGVKD. Trimming stripped 4 bases from V and 9 bases from J, with 7 bases between. CDR3 length: 11 residues. The CDR3 nucleotides read TGTGCCATCAGTGGTGGAGGTGAGCAGTTCTTC. Protein product: CAISGGGEQFF.

The chain carries TRBV3-1 (or the pseudogene TRBV3-2) and TRBJ2-1, with D perhaps matching TRBD2 (5 bases). The CDR3 spans 14 residues. V lost 1 base and J lost 6, with 10 bases in between. CDR1 LGHDT and CDR2 YNNKEL come from the germline V gene (reference sequence). The DNA of the CDR3 is TGTGCCAGCAGCCAAGCGGGATACGTCAATGAGCAGTTCTTC. Protein: CASSQAGYVNEQFF.

The J gene is TRBJ2-3, the V gene TRBV29-1; possibly TRBD2 for D (6 bases). The CDR3 is 14 amino acids. Germline V lookup: CDR1 SQVTM, CDR2 ANQGSEA. Trimming stripped 5 bases from V and 7 bases from J, with 19 bases between. In DNA, the CDR3 is TGCAGCGTTCATTCACGGGAGCAAAGTTATACGCAGTATTTT. It encodes CSVHSREQSYTQYF.

The chain joins TRBV7-8 to TRBJ1-2, with D possibly being TRBD1 (5 bases). Trimming stripped 1 base from V and 4 bases from J, with 10 bases between. Germline CDR1 and CDR2: SGHVS and FQNEAQ. The length of the CDR3 is 14 residues. The CDR3 region has the DNA TGTGCCAGCAGCTTAGAGGGGTCAGGCTATGGCTACACCTTC. It is translated as CASSLEGSGYGYTF.